What follows is one T cell receptor (beta chain) and its context. The data stem from a study of early T cells in non-severe SARS-CoV-2 infection. Study as a whole: Sequencing input comprised bulk RNA from unsorted whole blood; chain pairing was not available.

The TCR library protocol was used to attach unique molecular identifiers. These identifiers were attached to individual cDNA molecules. TCRdb processed the 5' RACE reads anew with MiXCR; each CDR3 protein has one entry. The data show 55,000 to 75,000 distinct CDR3 sequences, more than 7% seen once. Trimming removed 6 bases from V and 14 bases from J; junction bases left unmatched: 13. Germline-derived CDR1 and CDR2 are MNHEY and SVGAGI. This CDR3 has 13 residues. The sequence was obtained from an adult who was a healthcare worker with PCR-confirmed SARS-CoV-2 infection or an uninfected control (not recorded which). The sequenced sample consisted of whole blood. V is TRBV6-5 and J is TRBJ2-1, with TRBD1 matching over 7 bases. The CDR3 protein is CASRLIQGNSEFF. For the CDR3, the DNA is TGTGCCAGCAGACTTATACAGGGGAATAGTGAGTTCTTC.